A selection of T cell receptor beta chains follows, all from one sample in a study of immune characterization of retroperitoneal liposarcoma. TCRdb processed the PCR reads anew with MiXCR; each CDR3 protein has one entry. The sample carries fewer than 3,000 distinct CDR3 sequences, about 44% recorded once. Sequenced input: tumor tissue. The receptors originated from a male donor with retroperitoneal liposarcoma. Both conserved end residues are part of each CDR3. The order of the fields is D gene, clone size, J gene, V gene, CDR3 DNA, CDR3 protein. The D gene is left open where the match is weak. Size is omitted from some rows. Given values are once, few, many or a class for expanded clones.

.,.,TRBJ2-2,TRBV6-1,TGTGCCAGCAGTGAATGGGGGTCCGGGGAGCTGTTTTTT,CASSEWGSGELFF
TRBD2,.,TRBJ2-3,TRBV27,TGTGCCAGCAGTACGGGACTAGCGGGCACAGATACGCAGTATTTT,CASSTGLAGTDTQYF
.,.,TRBJ2-1,TRBV6-1,TGTGCCAGCAGTCAAACGGGACTGGAGGACTACGAGCAGTTCTTC,CASSQTGLEDYEQFF
TRBD1,.,TRBJ2-5,TRBV6-1,TGTGCCAGCAGTGAAGCCCAGACAGGGGGCCAAGAGACCCAGTACTTC,CASSEAQTGGQETQYF
TRBD1,.,TRBJ2-1,TRBV6-1,TGTGCCAGCAGTCCCCGAGCAGGCCAGGGGGCGGGTGAGCAGTTCTTC,CASSPRAGQGAGEQFF
TRBD2,.,TRBJ2-2,TRBV10-2,TGCGCCAGCGGATTGTTCGGCGGGGGTCGGGACACCGGGGAGCTGTTTTTT,CASGLFGGGRDTGELFF
.,medium-sized,TRBJ2-1,TRBV7-7,TGTGCCAGCAGCTTAGAGTTAGCTTCAGCCTACAATGAGCAGTTCTTC,CASSLELASAYNEQFF
.,.,TRBJ2-1,TRBV7-6,TGTGCCAGCAGCTTAGGCGGACCGAACAATGAGCAGTTCTTC,CASSLGGPNNEQFF
.,.,TRBJ2-1,TRBV10-3,TGTGCCATCAGTGAGTCAGGGACCTCCTACAATGAGCAGTTCTTC,CAISESGTSYNEQFF
TRBD2,few,TRBJ2-7,TRBV7-2,TGTGCCAGCAGCCAAAGACGACTAGCGGTCAATGAGCAGTACTTC,CASSQRRLAVNEQYF
.,.,TRBJ2-1,TRBV11-3,TGTGCCAGCAGCTTATCTAGGAACCAGGTCAATGAGCAGTTCTTC,CASSLSRNQVNEQFF
.,.,TRBJ2-3,TRBV6-1,TGTGCCAGCGGTTTAGTGTATACGCAGTATTTT,CASGLVYTQYF
.,few,TRBJ2-3,TRBV6-6,TGTGCCAGCAGTTACATGGCTAGCGGCACAGATACGCAGTATTTT,CASSYMASGTDTQYF
.,.,TRBJ2-3,TRBV6-1,TGTGCCAGCAGTGAAGCGGGGGGGGGCCACGATACGCAGTATTTT,CASSEAGGGHDTQYF
.,.,TRBJ2-3,TRBV6-1,TGTGCCAGCAGAGAGGGAGAGGGGGGGGCCCGCACAGATACGCAGTATTTT,CASREGEGGARTDTQYF
TRBD2,.,TRBJ2-1,TRBV6-1,TGTGCCAGCAGTGAAGGTCAGGTGTGGGCTAGCGGGAAGAATGAGCAGTTCTTC,CASSEGQVWASGKNEQFF
TRBD2,medium-sized,TRBJ2-1,TRBV6-1,TGTGCCAGCAAAAGGGCGGGAGTAAGGAATGAGCAGTTCTTC,CASKRAGVRNEQFF
TRBD2,.,TRBJ2-7,TRBV11-2,TGTGCCAGCAGCGTCCGGGTCCGGGGGGGAGAGCAGTACTTC,CASSVRVRGGEQYF
TRBD2,.,TRBJ2-1,TRBV6-6,TGTGCCAGCAGTCCCAGCGGGGGGAACTCCTACAATGAGCAGTTCTTC,CASSPSGGNSYNEQFF
.,.,TRBJ2-1,TRBV11-2,TGTGCCAGCAGCTTAGGCTATACAAATGAGCAGTTCTTC,CASSLGYTNEQFF
TRBD2,once,TRBJ2-1,TRBV6-6,TGTGCCAGCAGTTACCCAAAGACTAGCGGGGACTACAATGAGCAGTTCTTC,CASSYPKTSGDYNEQFF
TRBD2,.,TRBJ2-1,TRBV5-3,TGTGCCAGAAGCTTGGTCGTACACCCGAGACTAGCGAATAATGAGCAGTTCTTC,CARSLVVHPRLANNEQFF
.,few,TRBJ2-1,TRBV6-1,TGTGCCGCAGGAGACTACGGCTCCTACGAGCAGTTCTTC,CAAGDYGSYEQFF
TRBD1,.,TRBJ2-7,TRBV27,TGTGCCAGCAGTTTGAGGGGGACAGGGTCCTACGAGCAGTACTTC,CASSLRGTGSYEQYF
TRBD2,.,TRBJ2-5,TRBV7-2,TGTGCCAGCAGCTCAACCGGGACTAGCGGAAAAGAGACCCAGTACTTC,CASSSTGTSGKETQYF
.,.,TRBJ2-7,TRBV27,TGTGCCAGCACCCGACGGGTAGGTGGCTACGAGCAGTACTTC,CASTRRVGGYEQYF
.,.,TRBJ2-7,TRBV12-3/TRBV12-4,TGTGCCAGCAGTTTCTCCGGGAGAAGGAACGAGCAGTACTTC,CASSFSGRRNEQYF
.,.,TRBJ2-3,TRBV6-6,TGTGCCAGCAGTTACTCGAACACTAGAGCCTCGGATACGCAGTATTTT,CASSYSNTRASDTQYF
.,.,TRBJ2-1,TRBV12-3/TRBV12-4,TGTGCCAGCAGTTTATATTTGGGTTACAATGAGCAGTTCTTC,CASSLYLGYNEQFF
.,large,TRBJ2-3,TRBV27,TGTGCCAGCAGTTTATTTTTTCCGGATACGCAGTATTTT,CASSLFFPDTQYF
.,.,TRBJ2-3,TRBV6-8,TGTGCCAGCAGTGGACCGACGGACTATTGGGCAGATACGCAGTATTTT,CASSGPTDYWADTQYF
.,once,TRBJ1-6,TRBV12-3/TRBV12-4,TGTGCCAGCAGTTTAAGGCTTGTCGAGGGGCATTCACCCCTCCACTTT,CASSLRLVEGHSPLHF
TRBD1,.,TRBJ1-4,TRBV6-1,TGTGCCAGCAGTGAAGAACAGGGGAGAACTAATGAAAAACTGTTTTTT,CASSEEQGRTNEKLFF
.,few,TRBJ2-5,TRBV6-1,TGTGCCAGCAGTGAATTGCGGGGAGAGACCCAGTACTTC,CASSELRGETQYF
.,.,TRBJ2-1,TRBV11-2,TGTGCCAGCAGCTTGGGGATTGACTACGAGCAGTTCTTC,CASSLGIDYEQFF
TRBD1,.,TRBJ2-1,TRBV6-5,TGTGCCAGCAGATCAGGACAGGGCTCCTACAATGAGCAGTTCTTC,CASRSGQGSYNEQFF
.,few,TRBJ2-2,TRBV6-6,TGTGCCAGCAGTTCAGGGATCGCCGGGGAGCTGTTTTTT,CASSSGIAGELFF
.,.,TRBJ2-3,TRBV12-3/TRBV12-4,TGTGCCAGCAACGGGCCGGAAAGCACAGATACGCAGTATTTT,CASNGPESTDTQYF
.,.,TRBJ2-1,TRBV10-1,TGCGCCAGCAGTGGCCTCGGGGGTTTCAATGAGCAGTTCTTC,CASSGLGGFNEQFF
.,.,TRBJ2-6,TRBV6-5,TGTGCCAGCAGTGTTGAGGGGAGCTCTGGGGCCAACGTCCTGACTTTC,CASSVEGSSGANVLTF
.,.,TRBJ2-3,TRBV12-3/TRBV12-4,TGTGCCAGCAGTCCTCACGTGGGGCGCCCAGATACGCAGTATTTT,CASSPHVGRPDTQYF
TRBD2,.,TRBJ2-1,TRBV6-5,TGTGCCAGCAGCTTTAGGGGGACTAGCGGGAACGGTGAGCAGTTCTTC,CASSFRGTSGNGEQFF
TRBD1,.,TRBJ1-1,TRBV6-5,TGTGCCAGCGGCTCAGGGACAGCTAACACTGAAGCTTTCTTT,CASGSGTANTEAFF
.,.,TRBJ2-1,TRBV6-6,TGTGCCAGCAGTTACCAAGCGGAGGACGAGCAGTTCTTC,CASSYQAEDEQFF
.,.,TRBJ2-7,TRBV10-2,TGCGCCAGCAGTGAGTCGACTAACAACTACGAGCAGTACTTC,CASSESTNNYEQYF
TRBD2,few,TRBJ2-1,TRBV6-1,TGTGCCAGCAGTGAATTTAGCGGGGGCTACAATGAGCAGTTCTTC,CASSEFSGGYNEQFF
.,.,TRBJ2-1,TRBV7-6,TGTGCCAGCAGCTTATTTGGGAACAATGAGCAGTTCTTC,CASSLFGNNEQFF
TRBD2,.,TRBJ2-5,TRBV6-6,TGTGCCAGCAGTTACCGCCGAGGGACTAGCGGGCAAGAGACCCAGTACTTC,CASSYRRGTSGQETQYF
TRBD2,medium-sized,TRBJ2-1,TRBV7-6,TGTGCCAGCAGCTTGGGACTAGCGGGGATCAATGAGCAGTTCTTC,CASSLGLAGINEQFF
.,.,TRBJ2-3,TRBV11-3,TGTGCCAGCAGCGGGAGTTTCGGAGGCGGAATGCTTTCTACGCAGTATTTT,CASSGSFGGGMLSTQYF